These 20 T cell receptor beta chains were all obtained from the same sample, sequenced in a study of blood T cell repertoires in COVID-19. The assay was immunoSEQ multiplex PCR, and TCRdb's table has in-frame clones only and misses some. The data show roughly 120,000 clones, about 89% seen once. Source material: peripheral blood. These receptor sequences come from a man aged 40-50 years with acute or convalescent COVID-19.

The rearrangement uses TRBV5-6 and TRBJ1-6; D remains unclear. Germline V gene data show CDR1 as SGHDT and CDR2 as YYEEEE. V shed 6 bases and J shed 0 bases, with 16 bases lying between them. The CDR3 is 17 amino acids. The CDR3 coding sequence is TGTGCCAGCACCATTTTCCCCTTCGGCTCCTATAATTCACCCCTCCACTTT. It translates to CASTIFPFGSYNSPLHF.

The chain has TRBV18 and TRBJ2-1, with D perhaps TRBD2 (6 bases). The CDR3 spans 15 residues. Germline CDR1 and CDR2: KGHSH and LQKENI. The V end lost 3 bases, the J end lost 0 bases, and 9 bases lay between the germline ends. DNA of the CDR3: TGTGCCAGCTCACCCGGGACTTTCTCCTACAATGAGCAGTTCTTC. Translated, it gives CASSPGTFSYNEQFF.

J is TRBJ2-5 and V is TRBV3-1 (or the pseudogene TRBV3-2), with 16 nucleotides matching TRBD2. The germline V gene has CDR1 LGHDT and CDR2 YNNKEL (reference sequence). V lost 0 bases, J lost 5 bases, and 6 bases stayed unmatched. This CDR3 is 18 amino acids long. CDR3 coding DNA: TGTGCCAGCAGCCAAGATCAGGGGACTAGCGGGGGGGCGGAGACCCAGTACTTC. Translating gives CASSQDQGTSGGAETQYF.

The chain uses TRBV20-1 and TRBJ1-5; D is uncertain. Trimming shortened V by 3 bases and J by 0 bases, and 12 bases separated the two germline ends. CDR3 length: 15 amino acids. The germline gives CDR1 DFQATT, CDR2 SNEGSKA (reference sequence). CDR3 DNA: TGCAGTGCTAGTTTGTCGGGGTTTAGCAATCAGCCCCAGCATTTT. Its translation is CSASLSGFSNQPQHF.

The chain is built from TRBV6-1 and TRBJ2-7; weak D call: TRBD1 (6 bases). Trimming removed 0 bases at V and 3 bases at J, with 9 bases between. Germline V gene data show CDR1 as MNHNS and CDR2 as SASEGT. The CDR3 consists of 14 residues. CDR3 nucleotides: TGTGCCAGCAGTGAAGCGGGACACAGCTACGAGCAGTACTTC. Protein sequence: CASSEAGHSYEQYF.

The V call is TRBV7-8, the J call TRBJ2-2; 10 bases align to TRBD1. The V gene end was trimmed by 5 bases and the J gene end by 9 bases; junction bases not matched to a gene: 9. This CDR3 is built from 15 residues. CDR1 SGHVS and CDR2 FQNEAQ come from the germline V gene. This CDR3 reads CASSPTDRGTRELFF. Written as DNA, the CDR3 is TGTGCCAGCAGCCCGACGGACAGGGGGACCCGGGAGCTGTTTTTT.

This chain joins TRBV2 and TRBJ1-1; 10 bases agree with TRBD1. CDR3 length: 15 residues. J lost 7 bases, V lost 6 bases, and 11 bases had no gene match. Looked up from germline, CDR1 is SNHLY and CDR2 is FYNNEI. This CDR3 is CASRGLDRGSYEAFF. The CDR3 coding sequence is TGTGCCAGCAGGGGTTTGGACAGGGGGTCGTATGAAGCTTTCTTT.

V is TRBV10-1 and J is TRBJ1-1, with TRBD1 matching over 11 bases. CDR1 and CDR2 from the germline V gene are WNHNN and SYGVQD (reference sequence). The ends lost 6 bases at V and 0 bases at J; junction bases unmatched: 6. CDR3 size: 16 residues. CDR3 bases: TGCGCCAGCAGCCCGGGACAGGGGGATATGAACACTGAAGCTTTCTTT. This gives the protein CASSPGQGDMNTEAFF.

The V call is TRBV11-3, the J call TRBJ2-2, with TRBD2 identical over 12 bases. The germline gives CDR1 SGHNT, CDR2 YENEEA. The junction had 3 bases not matched to a gene; V was cut back by 3 bases and J by 4 bases. This CDR3 is 16 amino acids long. The CDR3 region has the DNA TGTGCCAGCAGCTTCTCGACTAGCGGGGGCACCGGGGAGCTGTTTTTT. Protein product: CASSFSTSGGTGELFF. Complete variable domain (other parts from reference TRBV11-3 and TRBJ2-2): EAGVVQSPRYKIIEKKQPVAFWCNPISGHNTLYWYLQNLGQGPELLIRYENEEAVDDSQLPKDRFSAERLKGVDSTLKIQPAELGDSAVYLCASSFSTSGGTGELFFGEGSRLTVL.

The chain recombines TRBV4-3 with TRBJ2-7; D not certain. Germline CDR1 reads LGHNA; CDR2 reads YSLEER. V lost 1 base, J lost 6 bases, and 10 bases lay in between. The CDR3 is made up of 13 amino acids. The chain's CDR3 is CASSQGFAGEQYF. The CDR3 nucleotides are TGCGCCAGCAGCCAAGGATTTGCCGGCGAGCAGTACTTC.

This sequence joins TRBV29-1 and TRBJ1-2; D might be TRBD1 (5 bases). Germline CDR1 is SQVTM and CDR2 is ANQGSEA. Trimming took off 3 bases at V and 6 bases at J, with 14 bases between the two ends. CDR3 size: 13 residues. The CDR3: CSVDRQLTDGYTF. The CDR3 nucleotides are TGCAGCGTTGACCGACAGCTTACGGATGGCTACACCTTC.

This chain uses TRBV5-1 with TRBJ1-6; no clear D. Germline values: CDR1 SGHRS, CDR2 YFSETQ. Trimming took off 0 bases at V and 6 bases at J, with 13 bases between the two ends. The CDR3 runs 16 residues. The CDR3 DNA is TGCGCCAGCAGCTTGGCCGGATCACAGATTAATTCACCCCTCCACTTT. Its protein is CASSLAGSQINSPLHF.

The chain uses TRBV30 and TRBJ1-6; a possible D gene is TRBD1 (6 bases). This CDR3 is 13 amino acids long. Per the germline V gene, CDR1 is GTSNPN and CDR2 is SVGIG (reference sequence). Trimming left V 3 bases short and J 9 bases short, with 12 bases between. The DNA for the CDR3 is TGTGCCTGGAGAGGACAGAACCCTTCACCCCTCCACTTT. Amino acid sequence: CAWRGQNPSPLHF.

The rearrangement joins TRBV28 to TRBJ1-1, with D unresolved. Germline CDR1 reads MDHEN; CDR2 reads SYDVKM. The CDR3 consists of 13 residues. Trimming took 8 bases from V and 3 from J, leaving 13 bases between them. In nucleotides, the CDR3 is TGTGCCAGCTGGGCCAGCCACGACACTGAAGCTTTCTTT. This translates into CASWASHDTEAFF.

This chain links TRBV6-2 or TRBV6-3 with TRBJ2-2; D uncertain. CDR1 is MNHEY, CDR2 SVGEGT, per germline. Between the trimmed V and J ends, which lost 2 bases and 5 bases, there was a span of 6 bases. CDR3 length equals 13 residues. The chain's CDR3 is CASSYRETGELFF. The CDR3, as DNA: TGTGCCAGCAGTTACAGAGAAACCGGGGAGCTGTTTTTT.

The rearrangement joins TRBV10-3 to TRBJ1-4; no definite D call. V was trimmed by 0 bases and J by 7 bases, leaving 9 bases between them. The CDR3 loop spans 14 amino acids. Germline V gene sequence: CDR1 ENHRY, CDR2 SYGVKD. CDR3 sequence reads: CAISESTRGEKLFF. The CDR3 DNA sequence: TGTGCCATCAGTGAGTCGACTCGAGGTGAAAAACTGTTTTTT.

The V call is TRBV4-3, the J call TRBJ2-3; D is possibly TRBD2 (7 bases). Germline CDR1 is LGHNA and CDR2 is YSLEER. Trimming left V 1 base short and J 3 bases short, with 14 bases between. The CDR3 totals 16 residues. The CDR3 reads CASSQAVGGATDTQYF. Here the CDR3 DNA reads TGCGCCAGCAGCCAAGCGGTGGGGGGGGCAACAGATACGCAGTATTTT.

V usage is TRBV7-6 and J usage is TRBJ1-5; D possibly corresponds to TRBD1 (6 bases). This CDR3 has 15 residues. Per the germline V gene, CDR1 is SGHVS and CDR2 is FNYEAQ. The V and J ends lost 5 bases and 6 bases respectively, with 17 bases between them. CDR3 coding DNA: TGTGCCAGCAGCCCGGGGACAAACCGGGGTCAGCCCCAGCATTTT. Translated: CASSPGTNRGQPQHF.

This clone is a singleton in its sample. The CDR3 coding sequence is TGTGCCACCAGTGGGCCCCGAACTAGCGGGAGAGGAGGTGAGCAGTTCTTC. Its protein product is CATSGPRTSGRGGEQFF. This chain uses TRBV24-1 with TRBJ2-1; 11 nucleotides agree with TRBD2. After removal of 5 bases from V and 9 bases from J, the junction contained 14 bases not matched to a gene. The CDR3 runs to 17 residues. Germline assignment: CDR1 KGHDR and CDR2 SFDVKD.

This chain joins TRBV7-6 and TRBJ2-1; no reliable D call. The CDR3 spans 15 residues. The germline V gene has CDR1 SGHVS and CDR2 FNYEAQ. The V and J ends lost 1 base and 7 bases respectively, with 14 bases between them. This chain's CDR3 is CASSLEPGFANEQFF. DNA of the CDR3: TGTGCCAGCAGCTTAGAGCCCGGGTTCGCTAATGAGCAGTTCTTC.